This T cell receptor (beta chain) was captured in a study of vaccination and CD4 T cells after COVID-19. Study details: Six males and four females, two of them Hispanic, were enrolled as convalescents. Blood was drawn a median about 75 days post second dose, range 14 to 241.

Findings and limits, study-wide: The great majority, 304 of 307 vaccine-specific clones, proved spike mono-reactive in convalescent patients.

Treatment: approximately 11-day PBMC culture with coronavirus spike peptide pools or control peptides (ViraFEST assay). Germline values: CDR1 SNHLY, CDR2 FYNNEI. The CDR3 runs 13 residues. The V gene lost 7 bases and the J gene lost 3 bases, with 10 bases spanning the gap. This clonotype was seen a single time. Antigen: not known. Cultured CD4+ T cell DNA underwent sequencing with the Oncomine TCR Beta short-read assay. DNA came from CD4+ T cells after culture. TCRdb recomputed calls from the PCR reads with MiXCR, one row per CDR3 protein. The repertoire consists of some 14,000 distinct CDR3 sequences, with around 55% occurring once and the leading ten covering 7.5% to 10%.

The gene calls are TRBV2 and TRBJ1-5; D is perhaps TRBD1 (5 bases). This receptor was identified in a human donor who had recovered from COVID-19. This specimen consisted of CD4+ T cells from blood, cultured in vitro, obtained before SARS-CoV-2 vaccination. CDR3 coding DNA: TGTGCCAGCACGGCAGGGAACAATCAGCCCCAGCATTTT. Translated, it gives CASTAGNNQPQHF.